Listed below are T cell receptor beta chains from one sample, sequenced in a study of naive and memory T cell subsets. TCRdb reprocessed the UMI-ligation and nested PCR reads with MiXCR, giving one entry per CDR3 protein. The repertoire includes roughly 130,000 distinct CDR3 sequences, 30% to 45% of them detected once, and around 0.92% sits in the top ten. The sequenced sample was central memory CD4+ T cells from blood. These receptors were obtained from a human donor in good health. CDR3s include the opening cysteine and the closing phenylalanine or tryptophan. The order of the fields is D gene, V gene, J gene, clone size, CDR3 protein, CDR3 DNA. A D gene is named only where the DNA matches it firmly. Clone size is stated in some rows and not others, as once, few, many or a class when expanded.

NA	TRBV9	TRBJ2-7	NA	CASSVAIQGEQYF	TGTGCCAGCAGCGTAGCTATACAGGGCGAGCAGTACTTC
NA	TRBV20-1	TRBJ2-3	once	CSAQLSTDTQYF	TGCAGTGCTCAACTTAGCACAGATACGCAGTATTTT
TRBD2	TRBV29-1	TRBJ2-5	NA	CSVRGTSVETQYF	TGCAGCGTACGCGGGACTAGCGTAGAGACCCAGTACTTC
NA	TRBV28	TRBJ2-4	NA	CASSAGTYIQYF	TGTGCCAGCAGCGCCGGGACGTACATTCAGTACTTC
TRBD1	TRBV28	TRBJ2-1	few	CASSFTGTGLDEQFF	TGTGCCAGCAGTTTTACCGGGACAGGGTTGGATGAGCAGTTCTTC
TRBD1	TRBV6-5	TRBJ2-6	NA	CASSYSSGTEYSGANVLTF	TGTGCCAGCAGTTACTCAAGTGGGACAGAGTACTCTGGGGCCAACGTCCTGACTTTC
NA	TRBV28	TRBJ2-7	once	CASSLFPGTIIYEQYF	TGTGCCAGCAGTTTATTCCCTGGGACAATTATCTACGAGCAGTACTTC
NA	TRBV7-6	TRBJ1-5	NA	CASSWNSNQPQHF	TGTGCCAGCAGCTGGAATAGCAATCAGCCCCAGCATTTT
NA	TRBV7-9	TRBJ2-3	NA	CASSLRTGVTDTQYF	TGTGCCAGCAGCTTAAGGACGGGAGTAACAGATACGCAGTATTTT
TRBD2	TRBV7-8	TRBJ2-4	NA	CASSLVAGARYF	TGTGCCAGCAGCTTAGTAGCGGGCGCCCGGTACTTC
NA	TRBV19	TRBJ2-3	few	CASSIITTSTDTQYF	TGTGCCAGTAGTATTATCACCACTAGCACAGATACGCAGTATTTT
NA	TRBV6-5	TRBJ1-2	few	CASSQKGFGNYGYTF	TGTGCCAGCAGTCAAAAGGGGTTCGGTAACTATGGCTACACCTTC
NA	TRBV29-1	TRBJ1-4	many	CSAIRGNNEKLFF	TGCAGCGCCATTAGGGGGAATAATGAAAAACTGTTTTTT
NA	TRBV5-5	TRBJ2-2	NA	CASSSKWGSTGELFF	TGTGCCAGCAGCTCTAAGTGGGGGTCCACCGGGGAGCTGTTTTTT
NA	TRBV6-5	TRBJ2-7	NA	CASQKLVGAYEQYF	TGTGCCAGCCAAAAACTAGTCGGGGCTTACGAGCAGTACTTC
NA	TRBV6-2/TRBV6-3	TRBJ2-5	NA	CASNYWETQYF	TGTGCCAGCAATTATTGGGAGACCCAGTACTTC
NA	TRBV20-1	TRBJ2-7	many	CSAQRRRDSAEQYF	TGCAGTGCCCAGAGACGGCGGGACAGCGCCGAGCAGTACTTC
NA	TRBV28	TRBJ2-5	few	CASSPDRFQETQYF	TGTGCCAGCAGCCCCGACAGATTCCAAGAGACCCAGTACTTC
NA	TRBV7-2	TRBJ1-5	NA	CASSLVGRIEQPQHF	TGTGCCAGCAGCTTAGTAGGCAGGATTGAGCAGCCCCAGCATTTT
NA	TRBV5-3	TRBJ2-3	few	CARSSWGVAESTDTQYF	TGTGCCAGAAGCTCCTGGGGGGTAGCAGAGAGCACAGATACGCAGTATTTT
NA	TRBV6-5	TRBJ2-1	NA	CASSPTLSAYNEQFF	TGTGCCAGCAGTCCCACACTGTCGGCCTACAATGAGCAGTTCTTC
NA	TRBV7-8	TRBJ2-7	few	CASSEAKSYEQYF	TGTGCCAGCAGTGAGGCAAAATCATACGAGCAGTACTTC
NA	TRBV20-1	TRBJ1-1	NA	CSALGGAANTEAFF	TGCAGTGCCTTGGGTGGGGCGGCGAACACTGAAGCTTTCTTT
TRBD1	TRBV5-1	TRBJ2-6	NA	CASSLGQGSTGANVLTF	TGCGCCAGCAGCTTGGGACAGGGCTCCACTGGGGCCAACGTCCTGACTTTC
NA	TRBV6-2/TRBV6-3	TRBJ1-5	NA	CASTTDSSNQPQHF	TGTGCCAGCACCACGGACAGTAGCAATCAGCCCCAGCATTTT
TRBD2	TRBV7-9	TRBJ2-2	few	CASTRGLALNTGELFF	TGTGCCAGCACCCGAGGACTAGCGCTGAACACCGGGGAGCTGTTTTTT
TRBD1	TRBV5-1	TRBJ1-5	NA	CASSPGDRGAQPQHF	TGCGCCAGCAGCCCAGGAGACAGGGGGGCACAGCCCCAGCATTTT
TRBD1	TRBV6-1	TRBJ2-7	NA	CASSRAGQGTSYEQYF	TGTGCCAGCAGTCGAGCGGGACAGGGGACATCCTACGAGCAGTACTTC